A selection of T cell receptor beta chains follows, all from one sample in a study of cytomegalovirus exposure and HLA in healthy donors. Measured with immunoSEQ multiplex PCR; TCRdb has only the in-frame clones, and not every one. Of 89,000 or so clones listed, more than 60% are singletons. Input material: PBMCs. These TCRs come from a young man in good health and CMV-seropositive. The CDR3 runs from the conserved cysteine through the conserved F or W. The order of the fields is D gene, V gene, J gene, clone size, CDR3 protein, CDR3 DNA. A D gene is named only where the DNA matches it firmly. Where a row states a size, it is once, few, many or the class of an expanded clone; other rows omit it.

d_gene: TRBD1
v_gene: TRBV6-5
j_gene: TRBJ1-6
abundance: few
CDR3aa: CASSPGTGNNSPLHF
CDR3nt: TGTGCCAGCAGTCCTGGGACAGGGAATAATTCACCCCTCCACTTT

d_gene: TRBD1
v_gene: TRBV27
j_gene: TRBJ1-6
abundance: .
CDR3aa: CASRQTGGAFGNSPLHF
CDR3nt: TGTGCCAGCAGGCAAACAGGGGGCGCTTTCGGTAATTCACCCCTCCACTTT

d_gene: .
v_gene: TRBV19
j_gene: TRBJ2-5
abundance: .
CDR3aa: CASSMGTSPETQYF
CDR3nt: TGTGCCAGTAGTATGGGGACATCCCCAGAGACCCAGTACTTC

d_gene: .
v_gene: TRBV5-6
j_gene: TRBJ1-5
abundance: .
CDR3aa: CASSTRLREPQHF
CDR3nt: TGTGCCAGCAGCACAAGACTGAGGGAGCCCCAGCATTTT

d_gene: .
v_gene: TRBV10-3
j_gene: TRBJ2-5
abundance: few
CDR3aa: CAISGLDGETQYF
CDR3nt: TGTGCCATCAGCGGACTTGACGGGGAGACCCAGTACTTC

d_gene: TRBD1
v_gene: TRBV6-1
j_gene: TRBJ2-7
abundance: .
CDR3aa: CASRGTGSGEQYF
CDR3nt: TGTGCCAGCAGAGGGACAGGGAGTGGCGAGCAGTACTTC

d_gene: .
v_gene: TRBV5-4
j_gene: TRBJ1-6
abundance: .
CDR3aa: CASSKIDTVNSPLHF
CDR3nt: TGTGCCAGCAGCAAGATCGACACGGTAAATTCACCCCTCCACTTT

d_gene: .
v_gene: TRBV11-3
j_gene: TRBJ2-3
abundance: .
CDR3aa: CASSPRAGITDTQYF
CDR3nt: TGTGCCAGCAGCCCCAGGGCCGGTATCACAGATACGCAGTATTTT

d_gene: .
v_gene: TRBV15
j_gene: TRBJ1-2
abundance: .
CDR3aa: CATSSGARSNYGYTF
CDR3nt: TGTGCCACCAGCAGCGGAGCGAGGTCTAACTATGGCTACACCTTC

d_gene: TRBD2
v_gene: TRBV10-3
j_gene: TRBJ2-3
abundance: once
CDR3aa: CAISLTSSGGQDTQYF
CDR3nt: TGTGCCATCAGTCTTACATCTAGCGGGGGCCAAGATACGCAGTATTTT

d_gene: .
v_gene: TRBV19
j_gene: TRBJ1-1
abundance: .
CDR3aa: CASSITGHRTEAFF
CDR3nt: TGTGCCAGTAGTATAACAGGGCATAGAACTGAAGCTTTCTTT

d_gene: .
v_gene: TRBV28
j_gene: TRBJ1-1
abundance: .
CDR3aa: CASSRTALFAEAFF
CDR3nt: TGTGCCAGCAGCCGGACAGCGCTCTTCGCTGAAGCTTTCTTT

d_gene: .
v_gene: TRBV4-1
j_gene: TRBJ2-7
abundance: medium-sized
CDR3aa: CASSPLTPSSSYEQYF
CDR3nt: TGCGCCAGCAGCCCCCTGACACCCTCGAGCTCCTACGAGCAGTACTTC

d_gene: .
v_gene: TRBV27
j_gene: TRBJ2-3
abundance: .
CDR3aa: CASSLVAGPTDTQYF
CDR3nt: TGTGCCAGCAGCCTTGTCGCGGGACCCACAGATACGCAGTATTTT

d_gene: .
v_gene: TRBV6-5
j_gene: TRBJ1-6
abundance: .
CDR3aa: CASSSETANSPLHF
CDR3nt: TGTGCCAGCAGTTCCGAGACAGCAAATTCACCCCTCCACTTT

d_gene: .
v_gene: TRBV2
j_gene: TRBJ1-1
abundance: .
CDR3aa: CASSSGTLNTEAFF
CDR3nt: TGTGCCAGCAGTTCAGGGACACTGAACACTGAAGCTTTCTTT

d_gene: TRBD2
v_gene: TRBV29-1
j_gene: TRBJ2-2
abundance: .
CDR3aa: CSVRGVRGTGELFF
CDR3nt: TGCAGCGTCCGGGGGGTACGAGGCACCGGGGAGCTGTTTTTT

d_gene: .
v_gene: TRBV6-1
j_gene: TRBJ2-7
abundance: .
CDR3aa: CASTSGVLPYEQYF
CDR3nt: TGTGCCAGCACTTCAGGGGTGCTCCCCTACGAGCAGTACTTC

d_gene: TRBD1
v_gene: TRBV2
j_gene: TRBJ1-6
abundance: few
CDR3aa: CASSEARTGNSPLHF
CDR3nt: TGTGCCAGCAGTGAAGCCAGGACAGGGAATTCACCCCTCCACTTT

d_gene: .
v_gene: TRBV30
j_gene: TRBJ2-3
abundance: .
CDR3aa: CAWRPITSTDTQYF
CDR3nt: TGTGCCTGGAGACCCATTACTAGCACAGATACGCAGTATTTT

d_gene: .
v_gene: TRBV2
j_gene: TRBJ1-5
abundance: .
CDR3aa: CASSGEVYQPQHF
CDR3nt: TGTGCCAGCAGTGGCGAAGTTTATCAGCCCCAGCATTTT

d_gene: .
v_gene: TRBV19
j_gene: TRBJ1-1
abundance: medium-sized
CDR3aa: CASIGPGSGNTEAFF
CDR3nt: TGTGCCAGTATAGGTCCGGGGTCTGGAAACACTGAAGCTTTCTTT

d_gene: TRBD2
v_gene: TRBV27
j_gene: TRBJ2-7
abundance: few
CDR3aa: CASSLWGGRGGNRQYF
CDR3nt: TGTGCCAGCAGTTTATGGGGAGGGCGGGGGGGCAACAGGCAGTACTTC

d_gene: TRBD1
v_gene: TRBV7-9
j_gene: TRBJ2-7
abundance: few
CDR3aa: CASSLGQGVYYEQYF
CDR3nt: TGTGCCAGCAGCCTGGGACAGGGGGTATACTACGAGCAGTACTTC

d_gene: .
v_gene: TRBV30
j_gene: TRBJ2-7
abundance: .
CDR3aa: CAWSVRYEQYF
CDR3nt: TGTGCCTGGAGTGTACGGTACGAGCAGTACTTC

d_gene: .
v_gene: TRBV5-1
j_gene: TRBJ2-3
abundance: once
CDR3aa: CASSRAGSTSTDTQYF
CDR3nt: TGCGCCAGCAGCCGGGCGGGGTCGACTAGCACAGATACGCAGTATTTT

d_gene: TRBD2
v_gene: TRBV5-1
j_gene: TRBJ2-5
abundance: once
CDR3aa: CASGLAGVRETQYF
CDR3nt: TGCGCCAGCGGACTAGCGGGGGTTAGAGAGACCCAGTACTTC